The 14 T cell receptor beta chains below come from one sample, sequenced in a study of post-analysis software for immune sequencing data. Study-level points and caveats: Five or six TRBV segments, including TRBV5-6, TRBV5-1 and TRBV20-1, were more frequent in patients than controls.

Incorporated into the TCR beta cDNA libraries were unique molecular identifiers, which served to reduce PCR and sequencing biases. TCRdb re-called the PCR reads through MiXCR, storing one row per CDR3 protein. The table shows some 690,000 distinct CDR3 sequences, with 25% to 30% occurring only once. These receptors lack a known antigen. The material sequenced was blood. Receptor source: a girl aged 10 to 17 with multiple sclerosis.

J is TRBJ1-4 and V is TRBV5-1; perhaps TRBD1 as D (5 bases). The CDR3 is 15 residues long. CDR1 and CDR2 from the germline V gene are SGHRS and YFSETQ. Trimming stripped 0 bases from V and 7 bases from J, with 13 bases between. The CDR3 sequence: CASSLAGSQGEKLFF. Written as DNA, the CDR3 is TGCGCCAGCAGCTTGGCTGGGTCGCAGGGTGAAAAACTGTTTTTT.

This clonotype has a count of ten or more. The V and J genes are TRBV20-1 and TRBJ2-4; TRBD2 aligns across 9 bases. The length of the CDR3 is 15 residues. With 3 bases clipped from V and 6 bases from J, the junction kept 9 bases outside the gene matches. Germline values: CDR1 DFQATT, CDR2 SNEGSKA (reference sequence). The CDR3 nucleotides are TGCAGTGCTAGTTGGCGGGGGGGAGGGGTAAACATTCAGTACTTC. Encoded protein: CSASWRGGGVNIQYF.

This clonotype was seen repeatedly, ten times or more. The rearrangement links TRBV7-2 to TRBJ2-7, with 8 bases identical to TRBD2. Germline V gene lookup returns CDR1 SGHTA and CDR2 FQGNSA. The trim removed 5 bases at V and 2 bases at J, leaving 5 bases unmatched. The CDR3 extends over 14 amino acids. For the CDR3, the DNA is TGTGCCAGCAGCGCACTAGCGGCCGCCTACGAGCAGTACTTC. It is translated as CASSALAAAYEQYF.

This clonotype was picked up a small number of times. The rearrangement joins TRBV7-8 to TRBJ1-5; 7 bases are shared with TRBD1. V was pared by 5 bases and J by 1 base, with 8 bases of the junction left unmatched. The V gene's germline CDR1 is SGHVS and CDR2 FQNEAQ. The CDR3 is made up of 16 amino acids. CDR3 sequence reads: CASSRLTGNSNQPQHF. CDR3 in DNA: TGTGCCAGCAGCCGCCTGACAGGGAACAGCAATCAGCCCCAGCATTTT.

The chain is built from TRBV20-1 and TRBJ2-1; 9 bases map to TRBD2. This CDR3 spans 16 amino acids. Germline V gives CDR1 DFQATT, CDR2 SNEGSKA (reference sequence). V was clipped by 3 bases and J by 6 bases; unmatched bases: 12. The CDR3 DNA is TGCAGTGCTAGTGGGAGAGGTAGCGGGAGCCGCAATGAGCAGTTCTTC. As protein: CSASGRGSGSRNEQFF.

The chain joins TRBV20-1 to TRBJ2-4, with D unresolved. Trimming stripped 6 bases from V and 6 bases from J, with 18 bases between. The CDR3 covers 14 residues. The germline V gene encodes CDR1 DFQATT and CDR2 SNEGSKA (reference sequence). CDR3 nucleotide sequence: TGCAGTGCAACTAAGACCCCCCCCGGAAACATTCAGTACTTC. It codes for CSATKTPPGNIQYF.

In its sample, this clonotype was seen a few times. The chain employs TRBV4-3 and TRBJ1-6; no firm D call. Germline CDR1 is LGHNA and CDR2 is YSLEER. Between the trimmed V and J ends, which lost 0 bases and 16 bases, there was a span of 13 bases. This CDR3 has 13 residues. CDR3: CASSQDYGQQLHF. CDR3 in DNA: TGCGCCAGCAGCCAAGATTATGGGCAGCAACTCCACTTT.

The chain links TRBV10-3 to TRBJ1-1; D unclear. The CDR3 has 15 amino acids. Trimming pared 3 bases from V and 4 bases from J, leaving 15 bases between. CDR1 is ENHRY, CDR2 SYGVKD, per germline. Written as DNA, the CDR3 is TGTGCCATCAGTGAATTGTTCAGGATTGGCACTGAAGCTTTCTTT. Protein: CAISELFRIGTEAFF.

This clonotype has more than one count but fewer than ten. This chain links TRBV7-2 with TRBJ1-2, with D tentatively TRBD1 (5 bases). This CDR3 region has 17 residues. V was pared by 4 bases and J by 2 bases, with 20 bases between. CDR1 SGHTA and CDR2 FQGNSA come from the germline V gene. The CDR3 spells CASSSYPGTVGNYGYTF. Written as DNA, the CDR3 is TGTGCCAGCAGCTCTTATCCTGGGACGGTGGGGAACTATGGCTACACCTTC.

The chain joins TRBV29-1 to TRBJ2-1; 7 bases line up with TRBD1. Germline V gene sequence: CDR1 SQVTM, CDR2 ANQGSEA. V lost 7 bases, J lost 6 bases, and 6 bases stayed unmatched. The CDR3 runs to 12 residues. This CDR3 reads CSAWDSLNEQFF. The DNA of the CDR3 is TGCAGCGCCTGGGACAGCCTCAATGAGCAGTTCTTC.

This clonotype has only a few counts. This chain uses TRBV5-1 with TRBJ1-6, with D maybe TRBD1 (6 bases). Looked up from germline, CDR1 is SGHRS and CDR2 is YFSETQ. The CDR3 covers 14 residues. Trimming shortened V by 4 bases and J by 10 bases, and 15 bases separated the two germline ends. The CDR3 region has the DNA TGCGCCAGCAGCCCGATGGGGGCGACCTCACCCCTCCACTTT. Protein product: CASSPMGATSPLHF.

A few counts support this clonotype. The rearrangement joins TRBV12-3 or TRBV12-4 to TRBJ1-5; no clear D. Trimming cost V 8 bases and J 0 bases, with 17 bases left between them. The CDR3 has 16 amino acids. Here the CDR3 reads CASGYQQGYSNQPQHF. For the CDR3, the DNA is TGTGCCAGCGGTTACCAACAAGGGTATAGCAATCAGCCCCAGCATTTT.

J is TRBJ2-7 and V is TRBV6-2 or TRBV6-3; 9 nucleotides match TRBD1. J was trimmed by 7 bases and V by 10 bases; bases with no gene match: 17. The CDR3 has 15 residues. Germline V gene sequence: CDR1 MNHEY, CDR2 SVGEGT. The CDR3 region is CATKQDRGIHNEQYF. Here the CDR3 DNA reads TGTGCCACCAAACAGGACAGGGGAATCCACAATGAGCAGTACTTC.

This clonotype showed up just a few times. The V call is TRBV5-1, the J call TRBJ2-7; TRBD1 is a possible D gene (7 bases). The V gene's germline CDR1 is SGHRS and CDR2 YFSETQ. V was trimmed by 4 bases and J by 5 bases, leaving 19 bases between them. The CDR3 extends over 15 amino acids. The CDR3 region has the DNA TGCGCCAGCAGCCCAAGTGGGCAGGGGGGCCACGAGCAGTACTTC. Residues: CASSPSGQGGHEQYF.